This T cell receptor beta chain is drawn from a study of shared clonotypes between healthy human individuals. Whole-study context: Every donor yielded three CD4 naive, three CD4 memory, two CD8 naive and one CD8 memory plate.

Subsets obtained from CD4+ cells comprised CD45RA+ naive and CD45RA-negative memory cells. CDR3 length equals 14 residues. With 4 bases clipped from V and 5 bases from J, the junction kept 4 bases outside the gene matches. Germline V CDR1 and CDR2: SNHLY, FYNNEI. Study-level results: Clonotypes shared by all four donors outscored non-shared clonotypes in generation probability.

How the authors handled the data: Junction-only sequences without quality scores came from ImmunoSEQ, so filtering differed. The table came from immunoSEQ multiplex PCR; TCRdb's copy has only in-frame clones and leaves some out. That table is the source of V, J and clone size, and D and trimming were worked out from the DNA. The profile covers millions of clones, with 93% appearing a single time and approximately 0.4% taken by the ten largest. With regard to this clone: Its antigen remains unknown. Other DNA sequences in this specimen translate into the identical CDR3.

The sequencing input was naive CD4+ T cells from PBMCs. The subset was: CD45RA+ positively selected. The origin of this receptor is a man aged 18 to 29 in good health. Some clones in this sample may be carry-over from other donors' samples. The chain combines TRBV2 with TRBJ1-5; TRBD1 aligns across 8 bases. CDR3 protein: CASSVDRGDQPQHF. In DNA form, the CDR3 reads TGTGCCAGCAGTGTTGACAGGGGTGATCAGCCCCAGCATTTT.